This paragraph reports one T cell receptor beta chain. In this sample, this clonotype turned up many times. Its antigen target is currently unknown. Within one base of it there is no much larger clone, and no base qualities were kept. The TCR beta CDR3 regions were amplified from the RNA transcripts. For the first round of RT-PCR on the TCR CDR3, the HTBI primer set was used together with the Qiagen OneStep RT-PCR kit. Libraries were constructed in a second round of multiplex PCR, after which size selection and purification were performed. Paired-end sequencing of the libraries was performed with 100 bp reads on an Illumina HiSeq2000. The original pipeline was this. Raw data were processed with SOAPnuke, discarding reads with adapters, uncalled bases, mean Phred below 15, or no exact constant-primer or identifier match. COPE v1.2.5 was used to merge high-quality paired reads, and clonotypes were defined as unique nucleotide sequences. MiTCR v1.1 was used to align clonotypes to the IMGT TRBV, TRBD and TRBJ reference segments. Only V-J combinations with frequency above 0.0001, covering 99% to 99.2% of repertoires, were analysed. A TCS score was defined as the ratio of F50 (clonal expansion) to E x V (chaos), with BLOSUM62-based TCRdist applied between CDR3 peptides within each V-J. Welch's t-statistics and random forest reduced 450 to 600 V-J features to roughly 13, which were used in a naive Bayes classifier (R e1071). TCRdb took the public reads, trimmed them with fastp at Q25, ran MiXCR for clone calling and kept in-frame beta chains. Entries that share a CDR3 protein sequence are merged under the most common genes and DNA. The V and J calls here are based on TCRdb, not the publication. The sample data list 600,000 to 750,000 distinct CDR3 sequences, and roughly a sixth of these were observed just once. The leading ten clones occupy roughly a sixth of the sample.

Sequences SGHTA (CDR1) and FQGNSA (CDR2) are obtained from the germline V gene. V is cut by 3 bases and J by 2 bases, and the space between the germline ends is 12 bases. Its CDR3 holds 15 amino acids, cysteine through phenylalanine. Just the 45-base CDR3 DNA is kept, in frame starting at base 1. The sample is drawn from a study of T cells in Graves' hyperthyroidism and ophthalmopathy (dated by TCRdb to the late 2010s). At the level of the whole study: Peripheral blood samples were taken at the time of initial diagnosis, prior to any treatment. To identify TCR V-J signatures that set the groups apart, the researchers used a discovery cohort of 100 patients, made up of around 42 with Graves' ophthalmopathy and 57 with stable Graves' hyperthyroidism. An independent validation cohort of under 20 hyperthyroidism patients and some 15 patients who later progressed to ophthalmopathy tested prospective prediction of ophthalmopathy. For training and testing, the roughly 100 patients in the discovery cohort were randomly divided in a 7:3 ratio. In several Graves' hyperthyroidism patients, the study also compared T-cell repertoires from thyroid tissue with T-cell repertoires from blood. Following sampling, methimazole starting at 30 mg daily was given to hyperthyroidism patients, and high-dose intravenous methylprednisolone was given to ophthalmopathy patients. The paper describes TCR Vbeta CDR3 sequencing of around 130 peripheral blood samples, made up of about 41 ophthalmopathy patients, approximately 76 hyperthyroidism patients and roughly 17 progressor patients.

The paper as a whole reports these results and caveats: During validation, the model predicted progression to ophthalmopathy a median of approximately six months ahead of onset, with roughly 65% sensitivity and 72.22% specificity. Sample size was not statistically predetermined, and blinding of investigators to group allocation was not performed. Ophthalmopathy was separated from stable hyperthyroidism by a 13 V-J signature model, with approximately 89% sensitivity and 81% to 82% specificity obtained in cross-validation and 80%/75% obtained in testing. Most expanded thyroid clonotypes (frequency above 0.001) were also detected in blood, suggesting blood repertoires may reflect thyroid immune responses.

Graves' hyperthyroidism was defined as stable when no progression to ophthalmopathy occurred over 18 months of follow-up. The hyperthyroidism patients were between 18 and 65 years old and newly diagnosed, with a disease duration of less than 2 months. Patients with uncontrolled infections, other autoimmune diseases, pregnancy or lactation were excluded. Diagnoses were based on clinical symptoms, serum thyroxine and TRAb, thyroid ultrasound and orbital computed tomography. PBMCs were isolated from 10 ml of fresh peripheral blood by Ficoll-Paque density gradient centrifugation. Trizol reagent was used to extract total RNA, and RNA quality was then checked on an Agilent 2100 Bioanalyzer.

The chain was built from TRBV7-2 and TRBJ2-3; no D gene is confidently identified. The source is a man aged 45-60 years with Graves' hyperthyroidism. The specimen was blood. The CDR3 reads CASSFIERPTDTQYF. The sequence in DNA is TGTGCCAGCAGCTTTATAGAACGCCCCACAGATACGCAGTATTTT.